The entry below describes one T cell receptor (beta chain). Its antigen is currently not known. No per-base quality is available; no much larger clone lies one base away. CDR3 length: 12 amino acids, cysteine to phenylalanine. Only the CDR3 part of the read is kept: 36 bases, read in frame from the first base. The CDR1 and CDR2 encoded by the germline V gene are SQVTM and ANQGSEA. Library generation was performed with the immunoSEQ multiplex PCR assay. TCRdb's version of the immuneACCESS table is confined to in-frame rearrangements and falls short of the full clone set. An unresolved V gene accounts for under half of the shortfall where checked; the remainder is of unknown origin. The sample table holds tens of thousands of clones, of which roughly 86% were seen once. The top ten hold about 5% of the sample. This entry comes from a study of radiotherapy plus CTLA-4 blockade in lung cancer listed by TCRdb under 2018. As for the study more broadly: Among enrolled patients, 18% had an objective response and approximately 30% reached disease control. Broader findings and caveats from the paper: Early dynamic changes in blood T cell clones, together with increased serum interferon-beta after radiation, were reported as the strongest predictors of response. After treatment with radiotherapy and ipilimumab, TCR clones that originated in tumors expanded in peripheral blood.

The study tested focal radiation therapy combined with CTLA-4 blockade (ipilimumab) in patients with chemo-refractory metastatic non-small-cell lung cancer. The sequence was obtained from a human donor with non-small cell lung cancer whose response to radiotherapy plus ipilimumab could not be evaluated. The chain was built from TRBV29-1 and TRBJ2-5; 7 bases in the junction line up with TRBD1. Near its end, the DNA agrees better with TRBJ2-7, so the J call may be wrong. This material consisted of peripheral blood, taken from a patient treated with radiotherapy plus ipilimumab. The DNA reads TGCAGCGTTGAATACAGGGGCAACGAGCAGTACTTC. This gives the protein CSVEYRGNEQYF.